A single sample gave rise to the 8 T cell receptor beta chains below, sequenced in a study of follicular helper T cells after annual influenza vaccination. Time point specified: 2015-2016 season, 7 days after influenza vaccination. TCRdb's table, derived via immunoSEQ multiplex PCR, lists solely in-frame clones and lacks some. The sample has 10,000 to 11,000 clones; approximately 80% are singletons. The sample was CXCR5+ CD38- circulating T follicular helper cells from blood, taken 7 days after influenza vaccination. Subset in this sample: circulating Tfh, non-naive CD4+CXCR5+PD-1+ (ICOS+CD38+ or ICOS-CD38-). The source is an adult who received the influenza vaccine.

In DNA form, the CDR3 reads TGCGCCAGTAGCCCCCAGAAGAAGGAAGGTCAGGTTGGCTACACCTTC. Translation: CASSPQKKEGQVGYTF. The V and J genes are TRBV10-1 and TRBJ1-2; D gene uncertain. Deletions cut 9 bases from V and 7 bases from J, with 27 bases between. Germline V CDR1 and CDR2: WNHNN, SYGVQD (reference sequence). CDR3 length equals 16 residues.

The V call is TRBV4-1, the J call TRBJ2-2, with D maybe TRBD1 (6 bases). The CDR3 runs 17 residues. The V gene lost 4 bases and the J gene lost 0 bases, with 15 bases spanning the gap. CDR1 and CDR2 from the germline V gene are MGHRA and YSYEKL. CDR3 loop: CASSRPGTRTNTGELFF. The CDR3, as DNA: TGCGCCAGCAGCCGTCCCGGGACACGAACGAACACCGGGGAGCTGTTTTTT.

CDR3 region: CASSLFRQNTGELFF. DNA for the CDR3: TGTGCCAGCAGTTTGTTTCGGCAGAACACCGGGGAGCTGTTTTTT. The J gene is TRBJ2-2, the V gene TRBV27; D is unresolved. V lost 3 bases to trimming and J lost 1 base, with 9 bases between them. Per the germline V gene, CDR1 is MNHEY and CDR2 is SMNVEV (reference sequence). The CDR3 contains 15 residues.

The chain carries TRBV11-2 and TRBJ1-1, with D possibly matching TRBD1 (6 bases). The V end lost 5 bases, the J end lost 5 bases, and 15 bases lay between the germline ends. The CDR3 loop spans 14 amino acids. Germline V lookup: CDR1 SGHAT, CDR2 FQNNGV. The CDR3 DNA is TGTGCCAGCAGCATAGGGCCTCAGGGGACTGAAGCTTTCTTT. It specifies CASSIGPQGTEAFF.

This sequence joins TRBV6-1 and TRBJ2-7; 7 bases fit TRBD1. The CDR3 sequence is 13 residues long. Trimming took 3 bases from V and 5 from J; bases not matched to a gene: 4. Germline assignment: CDR1 MNHNS and CDR2 SASEGT. CDR3: CASSEQGQNEQYF. In DNA, the CDR3 is TGTGCCAGCAGTGAGCAGGGACAGAACGAGCAGTACTTC.

The J gene is TRBJ2-3, the V gene TRBV19; D assignment may be TRBD1 or TRBD2 (5 bases each). The CDR3 sequence is 11 residues long. CDR1 is LNHDA, CDR2 SQIVND, per germline (reference sequence). Trimming took 4 bases from V and 10 from J, leaving 9 bases between them. CDR3 bases: TGTGCCAGTAGTAGGGGGAGCGCGCAGTATTTT. It translates to CASSRGSAQYF.

This chain uses TRBV7-2 with TRBJ1-1; D uncertain. With 1 base removed from V and 11 bases from J, the gap between germline ends came to 11 bases. The CDR3 is 12 residues long. Germline-derived CDR1 and CDR2 are SGHTA and FQGNSA. The DNA for the CDR3 is TGTGCCAGCAGCTTAGGAATCCGTCGGGCTTTCTTT. This sequence encodes CASSLGIRRAFF.

The chain couples TRBV7-2 to TRBJ2-7; TRBD1 matches 9 bases. The germline CDR1 and CDR2 sequences are SGHTA and FQGNSA. This CDR3 is 13 amino acids long. V shed 5 bases and J 5 bases; nucleotides not matched to a gene: 4. For the CDR3, the DNA is TGTGCCAGCAGCAGGGACAGGGAAAACGAGCAGTACTTC. Protein: CASSRDRENEQYF. The full variable domain, its missing parts supplied by reference TRBV7-2 and TRBJ2-7, is GAGVSQSPSNKVTEKGKDVELRCDPISGHTALYWYRQSLGQGLEFLIYFQGNSAPDKSGLPSDRFSAERTGGSVSTLTIQRTQQEDSAVYLCASSRDRENEQYFGPGTRLTVT.